The 12 T cell receptor beta chains reported below all come from one sample, sequenced in a study of cytomegalovirus exposure and HLA in healthy donors. Vbeta (60) and Jbeta (13) primers were used in the PCR. TCRdb's copy holds only in-frame clones and misses some; the assay was immunoSEQ multiplex PCR. The data hold over 120,000 clones, with around two thirds observed a single time. The sequencing input was PBMCs. These receptors all come from a woman aged 55 to 70 in good health and CMV-seropositive.

J is TRBJ2-7 and V is TRBV30; D unclear. There are 13 residues in the CDR3. In germline, CDR1 is GTSNPN, CDR2 SVGIG (reference sequence). V was trimmed by 1 base and J by 4 bases, leaving 11 bases between them. The CDR3 is CAWSDNSPYEQYF. CDR3 coding DNA: TGTGCCTGGAGTGATAACAGCCCATACGAGCAGTACTTC.

This chain links TRBV6-1 with TRBJ1-1; TRBD1 matches 8 bases. The V and J ends lost 7 bases and 3 bases, in that order; junction bases with no gene match: 7. This CDR3 region has 14 residues. Germline loops: CDR1 MNHNS, CDR2 SASEGT. The CDR3 protein is CASIPRGLYTEAFF. CDR3 nucleotide sequence: TGTGCCAGCATTCCCAGGGGGCTGTACACTGAAGCTTTCTTT.

Regarding this clone: A read error may account for a junction end that differs from germline. V usage is TRBV11-2 and J usage is TRBJ2-7; D is perhaps TRBD2 (5 bases). Germline CDR1 is SGHAT and CDR2 is FQNNGV. This CDR3 is built from 15 residues. CDR3 sequence: CASSLDGIAYNEQYF. DNA for the CDR3: TGTGCCAGCAGCCTAGACGGGATAGCTTACAACGAGCAGTACTTC.

The chain joins TRBV6-5 to TRBJ1-4; D is undetermined. The germline CDR1 and CDR2 sequences are MNHEY and SVGAGI. This CDR3 is 14 amino acids long. The V gene lost 2 bases and the J gene lost 0 bases, with 4 bases spanning the gap. CDR3 DNA: TGTGCCAGCAGTTACGTCTCAACTAATGAAAAACTGTTTTTT. This encodes CASSYVSTNEKLFF.

This clone has more than one count but fewer than ten. The V call is TRBV7-2, the J call TRBJ1-1; D may be TRBD1 (5 bases). The CDR3 loop spans 14 amino acids. The V end was cut by 1 base, the J end by 7 bases, with 13 bases between. In germline, CDR1 is SGHTA, CDR2 FQGNSA. CDR3 protein: CASSLVSSTGEAFF. DNA for the CDR3: TGTGCCAGCAGCTTAGTGTCCTCTACAGGTGAAGCTTTCTTT.

This chain uses TRBV19 with TRBJ1-1, with D unclear. CDR3 size: 15 residues. Germline loops: CDR1 LNHDA, CDR2 SQIVND (reference sequence). V was clipped by 6 bases and J by 1 base, with 15 bases between them. The CDR3 region is CASRPTPGGNTEAFF. The CDR3 DNA reads as TGTGCCAGTAGGCCCACCCCGGGAGGGAACACTGAAGCTTTCTTT.

The sample holds a few counts of this clone. The V call is TRBV30, the J call TRBJ2-1; 8 nucleotides align to TRBD1. The germline gives CDR1 GTSNPN, CDR2 SVGIG (reference sequence). V shed 3 bases, J shed 5 bases, and the junction held 9 bases outside the gene matches. The CDR3 is made up of 15 amino acids. CDR3: CAWSLSWTGNNEQFF. The CDR3 DNA sequence: TGTGCCTGGAGCCTCTCCTGGACAGGGAACAATGAGCAGTTCTTC.

The J gene is TRBJ1-1, the V gene TRBV29-1; 7 positions match TRBD1. The germline V gene has CDR1 SQVTM and CDR2 ANQGSEA. V trimming: 4 bases; J trimming: 5 bases; junction bases outside the gene matches: 7. There are 13 residues in the CDR3. The CDR3, as DNA: TGCAGCGTTGCCCACAGGGGTTTTACTGAAGCTTTCTTT. This gives the protein CSVAHRGFTEAFF.

The V and J genes are TRBV18 and TRBJ2-6; 9 nucleotides match TRBD1. The CDR3 sequence is 17 residues long. Germline values: CDR1 KGHSH, CDR2 LQKENI. The V and J ends lost 0 bases and 4 bases, in that order; junction bases with no gene match: 4. The CDR3 nucleotides are TGTGCCAGCTCACCACCTTCACAGGGGGCAGGGGCCAACGTCCTGACTTTC. Protein: CASSPPSQGAGANVLTF.

The J gene is TRBJ1-1, the V gene TRBV5-4; TRBD1 aligns across 9 bases. Germline lookup yields CDR1 SGHNT and CDR2 YYREEE (reference sequence). The CDR3 covers 15 residues. V shed 4 bases, J shed 0 bases, and the junction held 4 bases outside the gene matches. DNA of the CDR3: TGTGCCAGCAGCGCCGGACAGGGGTTGAACACTGAAGCTTTCTTT. Translated, it gives CASSAGQGLNTEAFF.

The rearrangement links TRBV11-3 to TRBJ2-2; TRBD1 aligns across 7 bases. Looked up from germline, CDR1 is SGHNT and CDR2 is YENEEA. This CDR3 has 15 amino acids. The V gene end was trimmed by 3 bases and the J gene end by 5 bases; junction bases not matched to a gene: 6. Written as DNA, the CDR3 is TGTGCCAGCAGCTTGGATAGGGGGCTTACCGGGGAGCTGTTTTTT. Residues: CASSLDRGLTGELFF.

Concerning this clone itself: Other DNA sequences of this sample code for an identical CDR3. This sequence joins TRBV7-3 and TRBJ1-2; unclear D gene. The CDR3 is made up of 13 amino acids. V was clipped by 4 bases and J by 4 bases, with 10 bases between them. Per the germline V gene, CDR1 is SGHTA and CDR2 is FQGTGA. The CDR3 loop is CASSSDRGYGYTF. The CDR3 DNA sequence: TGTGCCAGCAGCTCCGACCGGGGCTATGGCTACACCTTC.